This TCR beta chain comes out of a study of early T cells in non-severe SARS-CoV-2 infection. At least ten counts were recorded for this clonotype. TCRdb re-called the 5' RACE reads through MiXCR, storing one row per CDR3 protein. The sample shows 20,000 to 30,000 distinct CDR3 sequences, 3.5% to 4.5% of them seen only once. The V gene end was trimmed by 3 bases and the J gene end by 1 base; junction bases not matched to a gene: 3. Looked up from germline, CDR1 is LNHDA and CDR2 is SQIVND (reference sequence). There are 15 residues in the CDR3. Sequencing was done on a sample of whole blood. The clonotype originates from an adult who was a healthcare worker with PCR-confirmed SARS-CoV-2 infection or an uninfected control (not recorded which). The V and J genes are TRBV19 and TRBJ1-1, with 9 bases lining up with TRBD1. The CDR3 DNA is TGTGCCAGTAGTATGGACAGGGGTAGGAACACTGAAGCTTTCTTT. Its protein product is CASSMDRGRNTEAFF. Full variable domain (rest looked up from reference TRBV19 and TRBJ1-1): DGGITQSPKYLFRKEGQNVTLSCEQNLNHDAMYWYRQDPGQGLRLIYYSQIVNDFQKGDIAEGYSVSREKKESFPLTVTSAQKNPTAFYLCASSMDRGRNTEAFFGQGTRLTVV.